This TCR beta chain was obtained from a study of a mutant IDH1 vaccine in newly diagnosed glioma. Study-level background: Initiation of the vaccine course occurred 4-6 weeks after radiotherapy alone, or alongside temozolomide cycles. Week 47 marked visit V13, whereas week 35 marked visit V12.

Time point given: week 47, end of study. Doses comprised 300 ug of mutant IDH1 20-mer peptide each, plus topical imiquimod. Each patient was administered eight vaccinations, scheduled in weeks 1, 3, 5, 7, 11, 15, 19 and 23. The donors had new WHO grade 3 or 4 astrocytomas; these were IDH1-mutant and ATRX-lost. TCRdb keeps only in-frame clones here, not all; method: immunoSEQ multiplex PCR. The sample shows tens of thousands of clones, 82% of them seen only once. To note about this clone: Its specificity is not known.

The V gene's germline CDR1 is SGHAT and CDR2 FQDESV (reference sequence). The length of the CDR3 is 15 residues. V lost 4 bases, J lost 7 bases, and 14 bases lay in between. This material consisted of PBMCs, taken from a glioma patient whose treatment included an IDH1 peptide vaccine. The chain has TRBV11-1 and TRBJ1-6; maybe TRBD1 (5 bases). This clonotype originated in a man between 18 and 29 years old with glioma. Some clones in this sample may be carry-over from other donors' samples. The DNA for the CDR3 is TGTGCCAGCAGCTACAACATCGGGGGGAATTCACCCCTCCACTTT. Translating gives CASSYNIGGNSPLHF.